This T cell receptor beta chain appears in the sequencing data of a study of immune heterogeneity within non-small cell lung tumors. The TCR beta CDR3 region was amplified by multiplex PCR employing 32 V and 13 J primers. TCRdb processed the multiplex PCR reads anew with MiXCR; each CDR3 protein has one entry. This table has about 5,700 distinct CDR3 sequences, around 20% appearing once. Bulk tumor genomic DNA served as template, at approximately 580 ng per sample. While surgery was under way, several biopsies spaced far apart were taken per primary tumor. Patients with untreated, newly diagnosed non-small cell lung cancer underwent curative surgery. This clonotype was observed many times. The TCR originated in a woman aged 55-69 years with non-small cell lung cancer. Specimen: lung tumor tissue.

CDR3 coding DNA: TGTGCCTGGAGAGCGGGAGGGTGGGGTAATGAGCAGTTCTTC. It encodes CAWRAGGWGNEQFF. The rearrangement links TRBV30 to TRBJ2-1, with 10 nucleotides matching TRBD2. The CDR3 has 14 residues. In germline, CDR1 is GTSNPN, CDR2 SVGIG (reference sequence). The trim removed 3 bases at V and 7 bases at J, leaving 6 bases unmatched.